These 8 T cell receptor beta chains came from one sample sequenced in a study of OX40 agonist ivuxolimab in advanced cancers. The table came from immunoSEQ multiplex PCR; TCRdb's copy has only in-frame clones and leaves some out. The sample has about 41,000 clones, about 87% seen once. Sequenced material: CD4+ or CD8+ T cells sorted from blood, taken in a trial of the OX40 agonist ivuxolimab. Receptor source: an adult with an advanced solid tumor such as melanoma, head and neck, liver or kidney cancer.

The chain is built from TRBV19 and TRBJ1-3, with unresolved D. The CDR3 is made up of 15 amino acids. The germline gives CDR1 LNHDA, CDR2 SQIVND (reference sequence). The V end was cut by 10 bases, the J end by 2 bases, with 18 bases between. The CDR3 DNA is TGTGCCACCTTGGGTGGACCGTACCCTGGAAACACCATATATTTT. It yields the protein CATLGGPYPGNTIYF.

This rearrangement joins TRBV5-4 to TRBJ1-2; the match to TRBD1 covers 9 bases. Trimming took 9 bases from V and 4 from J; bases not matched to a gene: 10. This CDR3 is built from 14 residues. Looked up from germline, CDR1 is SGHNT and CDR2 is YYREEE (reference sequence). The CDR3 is CATADYRGLYGYTF. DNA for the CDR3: TGTGCCACAGCCGACTACAGGGGGCTCTATGGCTACACCTTC.

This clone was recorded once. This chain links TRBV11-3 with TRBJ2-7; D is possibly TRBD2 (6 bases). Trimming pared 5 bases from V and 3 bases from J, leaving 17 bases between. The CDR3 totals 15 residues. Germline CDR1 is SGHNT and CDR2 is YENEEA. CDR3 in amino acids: CASSPQLRDFYEQYF. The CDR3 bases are TGTGCCAGCAGCCCCCAGTTGAGGGACTTCTACGAGCAGTACTTC.

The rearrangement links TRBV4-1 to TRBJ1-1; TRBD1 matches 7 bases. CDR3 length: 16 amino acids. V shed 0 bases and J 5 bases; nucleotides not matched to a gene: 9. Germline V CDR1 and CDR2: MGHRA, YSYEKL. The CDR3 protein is CASSQDHRVTGTEAFF. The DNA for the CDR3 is TGCGCCAGCAGCCAAGATCACCGGGTGACAGGGACTGAAGCTTTCTTT.

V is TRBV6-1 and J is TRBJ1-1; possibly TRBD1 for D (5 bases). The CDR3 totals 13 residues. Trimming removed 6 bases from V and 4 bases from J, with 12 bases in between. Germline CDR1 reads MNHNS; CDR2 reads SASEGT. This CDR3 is CASRRRASTEAFF. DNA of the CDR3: TGTGCCAGCAGGCGCAGGGCTAGCACTGAAGCTTTCTTT.

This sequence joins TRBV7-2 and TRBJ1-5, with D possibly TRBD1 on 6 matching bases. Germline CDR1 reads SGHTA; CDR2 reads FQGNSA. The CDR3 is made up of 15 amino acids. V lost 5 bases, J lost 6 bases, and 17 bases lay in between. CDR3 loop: CASSPLRGFSQPQHF. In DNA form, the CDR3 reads TGTGCCAGCAGCCCGTTGAGGGGGTTCAGTCAGCCCCAGCATTTT.

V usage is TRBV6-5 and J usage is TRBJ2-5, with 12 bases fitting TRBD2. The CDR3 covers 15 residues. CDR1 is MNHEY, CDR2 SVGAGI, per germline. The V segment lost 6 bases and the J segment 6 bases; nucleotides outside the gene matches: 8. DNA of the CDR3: TGTGCCAGCAGAAAGGGACTAGCGGGTGTGAAGACCCAGTACTTC. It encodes CASRKGLAGVKTQYF.

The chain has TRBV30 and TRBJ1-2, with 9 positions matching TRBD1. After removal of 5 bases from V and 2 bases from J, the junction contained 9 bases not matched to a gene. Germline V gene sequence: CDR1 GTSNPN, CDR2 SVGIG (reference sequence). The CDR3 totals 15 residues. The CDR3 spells CAWCPRDRVNYGYTF. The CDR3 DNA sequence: TGTGCCTGGTGTCCCAGGGACAGGGTGAACTATGGCTACACCTTC.